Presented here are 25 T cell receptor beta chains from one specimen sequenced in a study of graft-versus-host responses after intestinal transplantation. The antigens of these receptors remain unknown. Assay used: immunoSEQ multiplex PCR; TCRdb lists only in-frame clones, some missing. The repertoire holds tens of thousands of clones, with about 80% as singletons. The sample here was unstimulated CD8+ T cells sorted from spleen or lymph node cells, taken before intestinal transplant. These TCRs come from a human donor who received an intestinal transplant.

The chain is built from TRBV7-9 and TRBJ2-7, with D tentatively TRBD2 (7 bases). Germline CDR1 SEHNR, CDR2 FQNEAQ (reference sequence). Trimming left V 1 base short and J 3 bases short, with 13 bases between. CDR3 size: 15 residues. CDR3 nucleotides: TGTGCCAGCAGCTTAGAGGGGGGGAAGGGCTACGAGCAGTACTTC. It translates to CASSLEGGKGYEQYF.

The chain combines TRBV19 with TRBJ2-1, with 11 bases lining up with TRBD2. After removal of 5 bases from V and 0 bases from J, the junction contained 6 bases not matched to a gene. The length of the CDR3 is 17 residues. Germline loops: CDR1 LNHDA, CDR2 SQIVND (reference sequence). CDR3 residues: CASSPGLAGASYNEQFF. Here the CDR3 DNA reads TGTGCCAGTAGTCCCGGACTAGCGGGCGCCTCCTACAATGAGCAGTTCTTC.

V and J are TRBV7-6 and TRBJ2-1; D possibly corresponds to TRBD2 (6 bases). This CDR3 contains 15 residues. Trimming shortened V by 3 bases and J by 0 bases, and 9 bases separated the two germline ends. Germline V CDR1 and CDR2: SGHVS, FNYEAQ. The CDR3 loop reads CASSFRDFSYNEQFF. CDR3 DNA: TGTGCCAGCAGCTTCCGGGACTTCTCCTACAATGAGCAGTTCTTC. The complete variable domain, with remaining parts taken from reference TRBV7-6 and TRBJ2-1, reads GAGVSQSPRYKVTKRGQDVALRCDPISGHVSLYWYRQALGQGPEFLTYFNYEAQQDKSGLPNDRFSAERPEGSISTLTIQRTEQRDSAMYRCASSFRDFSYNEQFFGPGTRLTVL.

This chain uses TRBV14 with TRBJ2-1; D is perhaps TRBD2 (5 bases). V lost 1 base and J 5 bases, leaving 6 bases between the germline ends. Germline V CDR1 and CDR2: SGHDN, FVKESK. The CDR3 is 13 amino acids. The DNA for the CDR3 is TGTGCCAGCAGCCAAGTCGGGAACAATGAGCAGTTCTTC. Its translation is CASSQVGNNEQFF.

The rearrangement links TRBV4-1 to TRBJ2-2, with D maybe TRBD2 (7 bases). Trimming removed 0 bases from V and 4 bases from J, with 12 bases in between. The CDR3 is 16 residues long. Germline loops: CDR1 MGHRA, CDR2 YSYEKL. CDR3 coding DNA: TGCGCCAGCAGCCAAGAGGGGGGGGCGCCCACCGGGGAGCTGTTTTTT. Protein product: CASSQEGGAPTGELFF.

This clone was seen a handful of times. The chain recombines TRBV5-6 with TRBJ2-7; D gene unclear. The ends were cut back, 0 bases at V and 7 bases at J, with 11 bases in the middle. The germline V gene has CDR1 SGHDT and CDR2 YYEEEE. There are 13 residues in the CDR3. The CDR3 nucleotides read TGTGCCAGCAGCTTGGCCCCGGGTCTAGAGCAGTACTTC. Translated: CASSLAPGLEQYF. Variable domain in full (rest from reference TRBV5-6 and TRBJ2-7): DAGVTQSPTHLIKTRGQQVTLRCSPKSGHDTVSWYQQALGQGPQFIFQYYEEEERQRGNFPDRFSGHQFPNYSSELNVNALLLGDSALYLCASSLAPGLEQYFGPGTRLTVT.

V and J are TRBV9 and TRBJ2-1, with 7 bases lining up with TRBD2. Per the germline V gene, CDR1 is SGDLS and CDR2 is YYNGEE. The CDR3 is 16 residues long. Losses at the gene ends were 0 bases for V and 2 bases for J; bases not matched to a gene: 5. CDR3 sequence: CASSVAVGGPYNEQFF. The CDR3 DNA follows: TGTGCCAGCAGCGTAGCGGTGGGAGGGCCCTACAATGAGCAGTTCTTC.

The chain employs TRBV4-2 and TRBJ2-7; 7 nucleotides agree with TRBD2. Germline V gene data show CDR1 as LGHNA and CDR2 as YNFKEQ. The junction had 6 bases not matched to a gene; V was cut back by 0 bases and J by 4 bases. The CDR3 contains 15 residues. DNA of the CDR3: TGTGCCAGCAGCCAAGAGGGGCGGGAGATTTACGAGCAGTACTTC. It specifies CASSQEGREIYEQYF.

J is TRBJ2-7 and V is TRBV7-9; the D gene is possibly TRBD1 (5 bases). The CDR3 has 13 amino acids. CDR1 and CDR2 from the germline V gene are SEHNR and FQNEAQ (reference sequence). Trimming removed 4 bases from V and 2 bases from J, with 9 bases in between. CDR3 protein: CASSSDSTYEQYF. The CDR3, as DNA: TGTGCCAGCAGCTCCGACAGTACCTACGAGCAGTACTTC.

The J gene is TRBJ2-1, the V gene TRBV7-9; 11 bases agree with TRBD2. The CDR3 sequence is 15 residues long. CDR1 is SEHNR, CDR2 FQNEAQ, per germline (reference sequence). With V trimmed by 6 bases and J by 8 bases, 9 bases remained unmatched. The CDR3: CASSSTSGTIHEQFF. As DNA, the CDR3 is TGTGCCAGCAGTTCGACTAGCGGGACTATTCATGAGCAGTTCTTC. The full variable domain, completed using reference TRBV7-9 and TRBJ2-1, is DTGVSQNPRHKITKRGQNVTFRCDPISEHNRLYWYRQTLGQGPEFLTYFQNEAQLEKSRLLSDRFSAERPKGSFSTLEIQRTEQGDSAMYLCASSSTSGTIHEQFFGPGTRLTVL.

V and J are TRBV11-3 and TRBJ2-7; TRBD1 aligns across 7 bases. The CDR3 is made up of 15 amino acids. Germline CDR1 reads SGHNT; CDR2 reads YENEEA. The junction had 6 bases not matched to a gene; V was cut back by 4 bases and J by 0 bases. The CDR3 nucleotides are TGTGCCAGCAGCTCGTCTCGGGACAGCTCCTACGAGCAGTACTTC. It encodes CASSSSRDSSYEQYF.

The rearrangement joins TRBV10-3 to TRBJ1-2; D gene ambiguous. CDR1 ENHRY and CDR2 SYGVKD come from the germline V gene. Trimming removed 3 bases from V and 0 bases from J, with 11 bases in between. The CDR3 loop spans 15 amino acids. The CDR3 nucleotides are TGTGCCATCAGTGAAGTCGTCGGGGCTAACTATGGCTACACCTTC. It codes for CAISEVVGANYGYTF.

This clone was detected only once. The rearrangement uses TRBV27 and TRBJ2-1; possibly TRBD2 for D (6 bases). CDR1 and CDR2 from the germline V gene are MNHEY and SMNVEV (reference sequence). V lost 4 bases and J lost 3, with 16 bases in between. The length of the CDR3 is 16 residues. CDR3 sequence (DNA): TGTGCCAGCAGTTCCCGAAAGACTAGTAACTACAATGAGCAGTTCTTC. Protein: CASSSRKTSNYNEQFF.

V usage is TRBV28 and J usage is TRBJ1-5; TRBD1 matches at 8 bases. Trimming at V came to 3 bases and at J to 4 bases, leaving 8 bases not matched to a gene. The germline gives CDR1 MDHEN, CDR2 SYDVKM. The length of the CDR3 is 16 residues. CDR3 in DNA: TGTGCCAGCAGTTTGGAACAGGGACAGGAAAATCAGCCCCAGCATTTT. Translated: CASSLEQGQENQPQHF.

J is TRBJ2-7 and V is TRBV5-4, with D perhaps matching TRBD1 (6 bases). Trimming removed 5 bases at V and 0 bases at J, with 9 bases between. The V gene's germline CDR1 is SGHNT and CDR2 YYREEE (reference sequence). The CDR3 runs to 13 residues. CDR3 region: CASRRGYSYEQYF. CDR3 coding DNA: TGTGCCAGCAGAAGGGGGTACTCCTACGAGCAGTACTTC.

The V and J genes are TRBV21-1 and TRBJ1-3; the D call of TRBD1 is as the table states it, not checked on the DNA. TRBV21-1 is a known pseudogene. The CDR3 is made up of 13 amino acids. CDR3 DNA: TGTGCCAGCGACAGAGCTTCTGGAAACACCATATATTTT. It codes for CASDRASGNTIYF.

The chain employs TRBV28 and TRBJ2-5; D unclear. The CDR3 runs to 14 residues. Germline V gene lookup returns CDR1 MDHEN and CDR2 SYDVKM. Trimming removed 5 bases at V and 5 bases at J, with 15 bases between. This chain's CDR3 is CASSLTSPTETQYF. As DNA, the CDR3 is TGTGCCAGCAGTCTGACATCCCCGACGGAGACCCAGTACTTC.

The CDR3 coding sequence is TGTGCCAGCTTGGGACTAGCGGGACCTTCAACGCAGTATTTT. As protein: CASLGLAGPSTQYF. This chain joins TRBV2 and TRBJ2-3; 13 nucleotides agree with TRBD2. CDR1 and CDR2 from the germline V gene are SNHLY and FYNNEI. With V trimmed by 8 bases and J by 9 bases, 8 bases remained unmatched. The CDR3 consists of 14 residues.

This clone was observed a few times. In DNA, the CDR3 is TGTGCCAGCAGTCCCTCGGGGGACAGGGAGTACTTC. Translating gives CASSPSGDREYF. The chain is built from TRBV2 and TRBJ2-7, with 9 bases lining up with TRBD1. V was clipped by 5 bases and J by 11 bases; unmatched bases: 7. This CDR3 region has 12 residues. CDR1 SNHLY and CDR2 FYNNEI come from the germline V gene.

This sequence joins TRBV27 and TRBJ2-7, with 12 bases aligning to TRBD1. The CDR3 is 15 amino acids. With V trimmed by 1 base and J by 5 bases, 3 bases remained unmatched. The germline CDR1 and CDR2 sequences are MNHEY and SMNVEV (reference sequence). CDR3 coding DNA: TGTGCCAGCAGTTTATTAGGGGACAGGGGGCACGAGCAGTACTTC. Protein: CASSLLGDRGHEQYF.

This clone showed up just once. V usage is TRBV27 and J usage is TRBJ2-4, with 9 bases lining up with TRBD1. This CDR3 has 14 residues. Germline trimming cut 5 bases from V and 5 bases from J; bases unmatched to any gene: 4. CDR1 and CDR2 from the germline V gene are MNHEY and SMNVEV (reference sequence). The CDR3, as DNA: TGTGCCAGCAGTCCGGGACAGGGTCAAAACATTCAGTACTTC. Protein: CASSPGQGQNIQYF.

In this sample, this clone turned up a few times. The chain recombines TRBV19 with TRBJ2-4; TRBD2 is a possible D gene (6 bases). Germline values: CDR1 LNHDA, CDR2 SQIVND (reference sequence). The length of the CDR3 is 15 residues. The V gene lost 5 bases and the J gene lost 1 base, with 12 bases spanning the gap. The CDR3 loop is CASSFGGWAKNIQYF. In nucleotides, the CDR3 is TGTGCCAGTAGTTTCGGGGGTTGGGCCAAAAACATTCAGTACTTC.

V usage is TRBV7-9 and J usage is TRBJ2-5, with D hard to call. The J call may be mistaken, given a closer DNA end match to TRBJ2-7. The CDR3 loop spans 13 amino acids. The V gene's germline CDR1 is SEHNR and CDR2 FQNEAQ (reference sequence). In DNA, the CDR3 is TGTGCCAGCAGCTTAGTGGCAGGTGGCGAGCAGTACTTC. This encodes CASSLVAGGEQYF.

CDR3 sequence: CASRLMETQYF. In DNA, the CDR3 is TGTGCCAGCAGACTAATGGAGACCCAGTACTTC. J is TRBJ2-5 and V is TRBV28; D is unresolved. Germline V gene data show CDR1 as MDHEN and CDR2 as SYDVKM. Trimming shortened V by 6 bases and J by 5 bases, and 7 bases separated the two germline ends. The CDR3 loop spans 11 amino acids.

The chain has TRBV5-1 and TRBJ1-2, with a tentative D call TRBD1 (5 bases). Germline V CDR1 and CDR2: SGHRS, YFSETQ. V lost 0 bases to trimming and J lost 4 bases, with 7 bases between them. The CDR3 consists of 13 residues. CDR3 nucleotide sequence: TGCGCCAGCAGCTTGGAGACAGTCTATGGCTACACCTTC. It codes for CASSLETVYGYTF.